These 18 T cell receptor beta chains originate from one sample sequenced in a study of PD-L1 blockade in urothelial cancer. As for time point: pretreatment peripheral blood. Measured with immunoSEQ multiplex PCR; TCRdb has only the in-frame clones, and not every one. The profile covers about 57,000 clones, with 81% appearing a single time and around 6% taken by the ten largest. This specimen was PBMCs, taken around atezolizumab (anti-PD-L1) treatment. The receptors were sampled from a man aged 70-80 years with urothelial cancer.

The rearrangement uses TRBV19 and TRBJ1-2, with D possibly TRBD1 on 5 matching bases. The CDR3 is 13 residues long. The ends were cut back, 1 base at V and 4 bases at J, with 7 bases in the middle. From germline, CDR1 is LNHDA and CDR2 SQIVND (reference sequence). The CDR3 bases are TGTGCCAGTAGTATAGGCCAGGGCTATGGCTACACCTTC. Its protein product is CASSIGQGYGYTF.

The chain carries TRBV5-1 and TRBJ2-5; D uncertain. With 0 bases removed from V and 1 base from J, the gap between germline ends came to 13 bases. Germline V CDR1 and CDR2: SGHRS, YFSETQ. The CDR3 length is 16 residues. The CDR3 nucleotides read TGCGCCAGCAGCTTGGCTTCCGGCGGAACCCAAGAGACCCAGTACTTC. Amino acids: CASSLASGGTQETQYF.

The CDR3 nucleotides are TGTGCCAGCAGCTACGCTGCTTCTAGCGGTGCTCCAGATACGCAGTATTTT. It codes for CASSYAASSGAPDTQYF. The chain links TRBV9 to TRBJ2-3, with 7 bases aligning to TRBD2. The CDR3 is 17 amino acids. The germline gives CDR1 SGDLS, CDR2 YYNGEE. The ends lost 4 bases at V and 4 bases at J; junction bases unmatched: 15.

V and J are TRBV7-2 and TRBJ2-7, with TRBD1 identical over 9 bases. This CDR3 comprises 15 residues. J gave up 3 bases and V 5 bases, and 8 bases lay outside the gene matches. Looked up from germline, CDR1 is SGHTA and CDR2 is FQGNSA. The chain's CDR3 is CASSRPGTGHYEQYF. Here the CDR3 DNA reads TGTGCCAGCAGCCGTCCCGGGACAGGGCACTACGAGCAGTACTTC.

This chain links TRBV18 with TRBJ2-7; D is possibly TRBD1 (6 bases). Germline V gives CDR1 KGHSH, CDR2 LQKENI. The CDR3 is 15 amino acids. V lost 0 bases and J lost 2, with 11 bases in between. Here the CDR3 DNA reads TGTGCCAGCTCACCACCCCGGGACACCGCCTACGAGCAGTACTTC. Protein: CASSPPRDTAYEQYF.

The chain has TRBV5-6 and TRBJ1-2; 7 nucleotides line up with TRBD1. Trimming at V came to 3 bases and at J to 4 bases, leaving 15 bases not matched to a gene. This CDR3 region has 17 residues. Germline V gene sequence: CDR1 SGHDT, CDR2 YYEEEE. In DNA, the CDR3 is TGTGCCAGCAGCTCCCCCCTAACAGGGGTAAGGGGCTATGGCTACACCTTC. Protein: CASSSPLTGVRGYGYTF. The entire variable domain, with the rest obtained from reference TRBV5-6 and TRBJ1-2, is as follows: DAGVTQSPTHLIKTRGQQVTLRCSPKSGHDTVSWYQQALGQGPQFIFQYYEEEERQRGNFPDRFSGHQFPNYSSELNVNALLLGDSALYLCASSSPLTGVRGYGYTFGSGTRLTVV.

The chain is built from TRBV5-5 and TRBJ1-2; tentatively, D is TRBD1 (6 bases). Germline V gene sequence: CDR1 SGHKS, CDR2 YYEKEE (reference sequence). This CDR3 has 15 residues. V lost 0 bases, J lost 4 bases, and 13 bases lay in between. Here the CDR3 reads CASSLGGPGLYGYTF. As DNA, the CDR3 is TGTGCCAGCAGCTTGGGGGGGCCAGGACTCTATGGCTACACCTTC.

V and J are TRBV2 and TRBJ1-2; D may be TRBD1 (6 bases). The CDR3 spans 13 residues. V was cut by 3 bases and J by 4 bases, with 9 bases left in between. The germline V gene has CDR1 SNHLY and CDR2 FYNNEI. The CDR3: CASSDQGRYGYTF. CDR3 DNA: TGTGCCAGCAGTGACCAGGGGCGCTATGGCTACACCTTC.

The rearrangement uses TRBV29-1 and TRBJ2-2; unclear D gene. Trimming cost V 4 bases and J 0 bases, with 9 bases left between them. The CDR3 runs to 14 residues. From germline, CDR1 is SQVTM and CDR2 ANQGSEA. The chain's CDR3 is CSVGMASNTGELFF. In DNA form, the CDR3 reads TGCAGCGTTGGTATGGCCTCGAACACCGGGGAGCTGTTTTTT.

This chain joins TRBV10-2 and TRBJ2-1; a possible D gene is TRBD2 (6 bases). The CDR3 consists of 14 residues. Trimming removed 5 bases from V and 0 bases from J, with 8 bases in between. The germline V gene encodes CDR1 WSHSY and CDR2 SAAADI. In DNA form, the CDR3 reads TGCGCCAGCAGTCGGGACTTCTCCTACAATGAGCAGTTCTTC. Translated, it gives CASSRDFSYNEQFF.

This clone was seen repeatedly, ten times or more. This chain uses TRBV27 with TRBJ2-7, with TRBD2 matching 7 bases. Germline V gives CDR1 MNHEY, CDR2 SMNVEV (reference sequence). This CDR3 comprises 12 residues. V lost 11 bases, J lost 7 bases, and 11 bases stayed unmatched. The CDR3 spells CAVRGQGGEQYF. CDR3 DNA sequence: TGTGCCGTTCGAGGGCAGGGAGGGGAGCAGTACTTC.

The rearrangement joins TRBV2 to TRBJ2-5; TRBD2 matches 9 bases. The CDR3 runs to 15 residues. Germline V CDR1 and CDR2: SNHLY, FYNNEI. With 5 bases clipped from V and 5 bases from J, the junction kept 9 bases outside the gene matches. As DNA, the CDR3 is TGTGCCAGCAGTTCCGGGACTAGCAGGGGGGAGACCCAGTACTTC. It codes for CASSSGTSRGETQYF.

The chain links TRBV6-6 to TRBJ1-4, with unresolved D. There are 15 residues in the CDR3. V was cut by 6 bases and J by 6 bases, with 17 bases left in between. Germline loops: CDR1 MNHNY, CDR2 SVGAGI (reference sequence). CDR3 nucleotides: TGTGCCAGCAGAGAAACTCCGGTCTGGTATGAAAAACTGTTTTTT. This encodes CASRETPVWYEKLFF.

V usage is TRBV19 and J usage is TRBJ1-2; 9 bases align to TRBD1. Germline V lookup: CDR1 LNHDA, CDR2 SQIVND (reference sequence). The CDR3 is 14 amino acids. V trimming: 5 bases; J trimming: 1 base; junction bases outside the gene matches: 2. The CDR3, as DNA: TGTGCCAGTAGTTCGGGACAGGGTAACTATGGCTACACCTTC. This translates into CASSSGQGNYGYTF.

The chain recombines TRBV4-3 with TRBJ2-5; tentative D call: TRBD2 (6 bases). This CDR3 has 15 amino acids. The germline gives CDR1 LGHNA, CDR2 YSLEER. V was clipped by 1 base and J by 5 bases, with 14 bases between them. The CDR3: CASSQGTGVGETQYF. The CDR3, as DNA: TGCGCCAGCAGCCAAGGAACGGGAGTGGGGGAGACCCAGTACTTC.

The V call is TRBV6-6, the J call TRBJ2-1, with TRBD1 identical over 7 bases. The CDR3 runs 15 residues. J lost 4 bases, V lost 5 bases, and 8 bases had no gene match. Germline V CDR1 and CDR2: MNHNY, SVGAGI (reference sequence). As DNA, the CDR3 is TGTGCCAGCAGTAACGACAGGGATGCGTACAATGAGCAGTTCTTC. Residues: CASSNDRDAYNEQFF.

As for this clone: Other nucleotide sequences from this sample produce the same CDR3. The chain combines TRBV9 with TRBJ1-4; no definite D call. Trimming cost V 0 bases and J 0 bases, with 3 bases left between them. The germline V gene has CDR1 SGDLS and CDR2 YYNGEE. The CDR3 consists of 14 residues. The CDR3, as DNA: TGTGCCAGCAGCGTAGCGGCAACTAATGAAAAACTGTTTTTT. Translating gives CASSVAATNEKLFF.

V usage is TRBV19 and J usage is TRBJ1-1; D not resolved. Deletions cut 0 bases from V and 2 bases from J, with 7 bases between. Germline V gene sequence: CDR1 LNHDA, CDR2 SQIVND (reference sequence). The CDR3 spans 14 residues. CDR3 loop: CASSIELYNTEAFF. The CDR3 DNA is TGTGCCAGTAGTATAGAACTCTACAACACTGAAGCTTTCTTT. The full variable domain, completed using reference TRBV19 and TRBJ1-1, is DGGITQSPKYLFRKEGQNVTLSCEQNLNHDAMYWYRQDPGQGLRLIYYSQIVNDFQKGDIAEGYSVSREKKESFPLTVTSAQKNPTAFYLCASSIELYNTEAFFGQGTRLTVV.